This TCR beta chain emerged from a study of blood T cell repertoires in COVID-19. Whole-study context: PBMCs, B-cell-depleted T cells, or T cells provided the cDNA or gDNA that made up the material.

Per the original methods: Amplification of reference gene primers was used by the study to estimate nucleated cell counts. Some clones are missing from TCRdb's copy, which holds only in-frame ones; the method was immunoSEQ multiplex PCR. Clone size and V and J calls were adopted from that table, with D and trimming inferred from the DNA. The profile covers about 150,000 clones, with around 80% appearing a single time and approximately 10% taken by the ten largest. The CDR3 consists of 13 residues. V was shortened by 3 bases and J by 7 bases, with 10 bases between the two germline ends. This clonotype was sampled from a woman between 50 and 59 years old with acute or convalescent COVID-19. This rearrangement joins TRBV12-3 or TRBV12-4 to TRBJ1-5; the D gene is possibly TRBD1 (6 bases). The specimen sequenced was peripheral blood. The CDR3: CASSFDTGQPQHF. The CDR3, as DNA: TGTGCCAGCAGTTTCGACACAGGGCAGCCCCAGCATTTT.